Presented here are 25 T cell receptor beta chains from one specimen sequenced in a study of cytomegalovirus exposure and HLA in healthy donors. In the PCR, 60 Vbeta and 13 Jbeta primers were used. TCRdb's table, derived via immunoSEQ multiplex PCR, lists solely in-frame clones and lacks some. The sample holds 150,000 or so clones, approximately 80% seen once. The sample was PBMCs. These receptors originate from a woman between 40 and 50 years old in good health and CMV-seronegative.

The chain is built from TRBV18 and TRBJ2-5; D is perhaps TRBD2 (5 bases). Germline V lookup: CDR1 KGHSH, CDR2 LQKENI. This CDR3 region has 13 residues. Between the trimmed V and J ends, which lost 5 bases and 2 bases, there was a span of 9 bases. DNA for the CDR3: TGTGCCAGCTCAGAGGGTAATCAAGAGACCCAGTACTTC. This sequence encodes CASSEGNQETQYF.

The gene calls are TRBV5-4 and TRBJ1-1; D remains unclear. The CDR3 contains 13 residues. CDR1 and CDR2 from the germline V gene are SGHNT and YYREEE (reference sequence). With 5 bases removed from V and 7 bases from J, the gap between germline ends came to 15 bases. CDR3 bases: TGTGCCAGCAGTTTCCCAGGAGGATATGAAGCTTTCTTT. Translating it yields CASSFPGGYEAFF.

The chain couples TRBV11-2 to TRBJ2-7; weak D call: TRBD1 (6 bases). Per germline, CDR1 SGHAT and CDR2 FQNNGV. Trimming left V 3 bases short and J 4 bases short, with 10 bases between. There are 13 residues in the CDR3. The CDR3 spells CASSLTGLYEQYF. CDR3 nucleotides: TGTGCCAGCAGCTTGACAGGTTTATACGAGCAGTACTTC.

This clone appeared a few times. This rearrangement joins TRBV10-3 to TRBJ1-1; 7 bases match TRBD1. V shed 3 bases, J shed 1 base, and the junction held 11 bases outside the gene matches. Germline loops: CDR1 ENHRY, CDR2 SYGVKD. The CDR3 runs to 17 residues. CDR3 bases: TGTGCCATCAGTGATGATTTAGCCAGGACAGGGAACACTGAAGCTTTCTTT. Residues: CAISDDLARTGNTEAFF.

This clone was found once. The rearrangement links TRBV2 to TRBJ2-3, with TRBD1 as a possible D gene (5 bases). Germline values: CDR1 SNHLY, CDR2 FYNNEI. Trimming pared 6 bases from V and 6 bases from J, leaving 10 bases between. The CDR3 is 12 residues long. In DNA, the CDR3 is TGTGCCAGCAGCGCAGGGTCTGATACGCAGTATTTT. This translates into CASSAGSDTQYF.

The V and J genes are TRBV27 and TRBJ2-7; D perhaps matches TRBD1 (6 bases). CDR1 MNHEY and CDR2 SMNVEV come from the germline V gene (reference sequence). Trimming removed 5 bases at V and 0 bases at J, with 14 bases between. This CDR3 is built from 15 residues. CDR3 amino acids: CASSPGVLRSYEQYF. In nucleotides, the CDR3 is TGTGCCAGCAGTCCAGGGGTTTTGCGCTCCTACGAGCAGTACTTC.

The V call is TRBV19, the J call TRBJ2-3; TRBD1 matches at 9 bases. Trimming removed 6 bases from V and 1 base from J; junction bases left unmatched: 2. The CDR3 is 14 residues long. CDR1 and CDR2 (germline): LNHDA, SQIVND (reference sequence). DNA of the CDR3: TGTGCCAGTAGGAGGACAGGGGGCACAGATACGCAGTATTTT. It yields the protein CASRRTGGTDTQYF. Using reference TRBV19 and TRBJ2-3 for the parts outside the CDR3, the full variable domain is DGGITQSPKYLFRKEGQNVTLSCEQNLNHDAMYWYRQDPGQGLRLIYYSQIVNDFQKGDIAEGYSVSREKKESFPLTVTSAQKNPTAFYLCASRRTGGTDTQYFGPGTRLTVL.

This clone was observed a single time. This chain links TRBV5-1 with TRBJ2-5; 7 bases map to TRBD1. CDR3 size: 15 residues. Germline V gives CDR1 SGHRS, CDR2 YFSETQ. J was trimmed by 3 bases and V by 4 bases; bases with no gene match: 9. The CDR3 here is CASSLFGQAEETQYF. In nucleotides, the CDR3 is TGCGCCAGCAGCCTCTTCGGACAGGCCGAAGAGACCCAGTACTTC. Full variable domain (missing parts from reference TRBV5-1 and TRBJ2-5): KAGVTQTPRYLIKTRGQQVTLSCSPISGHRSVSWYQQTPGQGLQFLFEYFSETQRNKGNFPGRFSGRQFSNSRSEMNVSTLELGDSALYLCASSLFGQAEETQYFGPGTRLLVL.

This chain links TRBV6-6 with TRBJ2-1; 10 positions match TRBD2. The V gene's germline CDR1 is MNHNY and CDR2 SVGAGI (reference sequence). The junction had 7 bases not matched to a gene; V was cut back by 7 bases and J by 7 bases. The CDR3 consists of 14 residues. This CDR3 is CASIELAGSNEQFF. CDR3 sequence (DNA): TGTGCCAGCATCGAACTAGCGGGATCAAATGAGCAGTTCTTC.

The chain uses TRBV30 and TRBJ2-5; D unclear. The DNA matches TRBJ2-7 better at its end, which makes the J call doubtful. Germline CDR1 reads GTSNPN; CDR2 reads SVGIG (reference sequence). The CDR3 extends over 11 amino acids. CDR3 loop: CAWSSIYEQYF. DNA for the CDR3: TGTGCCTGGTCTTCTATTTACGAGCAGTACTTC.

The chain uses TRBV6-6 and TRBJ2-7; 7 positions agree with TRBD1. Germline CDR1 reads MNHNY; CDR2 reads SVGAGI (reference sequence). Losses at the gene ends were 7 bases for V and 0 bases for J; bases not matched to a gene: 6. This CDR3 comprises 14 residues. CDR3 in DNA: TGTGCCAGCACTTTACAGGGGAGCTCCTACGAGCAGTACTTC. This translates into CASTLQGSSYEQYF.

This clone was detected only once. The genes are TRBV4-1 and TRBJ2-5, with a tentative D call TRBD2 (6 bases). V was clipped by 0 bases and J by 11 bases, with 13 bases between them. Germline loops: CDR1 MGHRA, CDR2 YSYEKL. The CDR3 has 13 amino acids. CDR3 residues: CASSQDQGREQYF. In DNA, the CDR3 is TGCGCCAGCAGCCAAGATCAGGGTCGGGAGCAGTACTTC.

This clone was observed once. The rearrangement joins TRBV5-1 to TRBJ2-3; TRBD1 might be the D (6 bases). The V end lost 0 bases, the J end lost 6 bases, and 14 bases lay between the germline ends. CDR1 is SGHRS, CDR2 YFSETQ, per germline. This CDR3 region has 15 residues. The CDR3 loop is CASSLEGTTGDTQYF. The CDR3 region has the DNA TGCGCCAGCAGCTTGGAAGGGACAACCGGGGATACGCAGTATTTT.

The chain recombines TRBV13 with TRBJ2-7, with TRBD1 matching 8 bases. The V and J ends lost 1 base and 3 bases, in that order; junction bases with no gene match: 5. The CDR3 runs to 15 residues. Germline assignment: CDR1 PRHDT and CDR2 FYEKMQ (reference sequence). This CDR3 reads CASSLEGGQVYEQYF. The CDR3 DNA reads TGTGCCAGCAGCTTAGAGGGGGGACAGGTCTACGAGCAGTACTTC.

The chain uses TRBV7-9 and TRBJ2-5; 7 bases align to TRBD1. The trim removed 4 bases at V and 1 base at J, leaving 6 bases unmatched. Germline V gene data show CDR1 as SEHNR and CDR2 as FQNEAQ (reference sequence). The CDR3 sequence is 15 residues long. CDR3 DNA: TGTGCCAGCAGCTCAACCGGGACAGCCCAAGAGACCCAGTACTTC. It encodes CASSSTGTAQETQYF.

As regards this clone: Different DNA sequences within this sample yield the same CDR3. This sequence joins TRBV30 and TRBJ1-5; tentatively, D is TRBD1 (6 bases). There are 13 residues in the CDR3. Germline V gives CDR1 GTSNPN, CDR2 SVGIG (reference sequence). The V end lost 2 bases, the J end lost 2 bases, and 7 bases lay between the germline ends. The CDR3 spells CAWSRQGNQPQHF. The CDR3 DNA reads TGTGCCTGGAGTCGACAGGGCAATCAGCCCCAGCATTTT.

This clone was counted between two and nine times. The rearrangement uses TRBV29-1 and TRBJ1-5, with D possibly TRBD1 on 5 matching bases. The V gene lost 4 bases and the J gene lost 5 bases, with 12 bases spanning the gap. CDR1 is SQVTM and CDR2 is ANQGSEA in the germline V gene. The CDR3 length is 13 residues. The CDR3: CSVGGGTYQPQHF. DNA of the CDR3: TGCAGCGTTGGGGGGGGGACCTATCAGCCCCAGCATTTT.

The J gene is TRBJ2-3, the V gene TRBV5-6, with TRBD2 identical over 10 bases. The CDR3 loop spans 16 amino acids. Trimming removed 0 bases from V and 1 base from J; junction bases left unmatched: 2. Germline V gene lookup returns CDR1 SGHDT and CDR2 YYEEEE. The CDR3 sequence is CASSLDTSGGTDTQYF. In nucleotides, the CDR3 is TGTGCCAGCAGCTTGGATACTAGCGGGGGCACAGATACGCAGTATTTT.

The V and J genes are TRBV30 and TRBJ2-1; 8 nucleotides agree with TRBD2. With V trimmed by 3 bases and J by 8 bases, 6 bases remained unmatched. The CDR3 is 13 residues long. Germline assignment: CDR1 GTSNPN and CDR2 SVGIG (reference sequence). CDR3 in amino acids: CAWRGGRRDEQFF. CDR3 nucleotide sequence: TGTGCCTGGAGAGGCGGGAGGAGAGATGAGCAGTTCTTC.

CDR3 amino acids: CASTSGQVGNQPQHF. The CDR3, as DNA: TGTGCCAGCACCTCGGGACAGGTGGGGAATCAGCCCCAGCATTTT. The rearrangement uses TRBV6-1 and TRBJ1-5, with 8 bases matching TRBD1. J was trimmed by 4 bases and V by 7 bases; bases with no gene match: 9. CDR1 and CDR2 (germline): MNHNS, SASEGT. There are 15 residues in the CDR3.

This chain connects TRBV9 to TRBJ1-1, with 7 bases identical to TRBD1. Per the germline V gene, CDR1 is SGDLS and CDR2 is YYNGEE. The CDR3 sequence is 11 residues long. The V and J ends lost 5 bases and 7 bases, in that order; junction bases with no gene match: 2. This CDR3 reads CASSAGGEAFF. The CDR3 DNA reads as TGTGCCAGCAGTGCAGGGGGTGAAGCTTTCTTT.

The rearrangement links TRBV10-3 to TRBJ1-2, with a tentative D call TRBD1 (5 bases). The germline V gene has CDR1 ENHRY and CDR2 SYGVKD. The CDR3 totals 12 residues. With 6 bases removed from V and 8 bases from J, the gap between germline ends came to 13 bases. The CDR3 DNA is TGTGCCATCAGGGGGTCCAAGGGGGGCTACACCTTC. Protein product: CAIRGSKGGYTF.

The rearrangement uses TRBV6-1 and TRBJ1-2, with a possible D match to TRBD1 (6 bases). Germline V gene sequence: CDR1 MNHNS, CDR2 SASEGT. The CDR3 length is 12 residues. Trimming cost V 6 bases and J 6 bases, with 11 bases left between them. CDR3 in DNA: TGTGCCAGCAGCTACAGGGTGGATGGCTACACCTTC. It encodes CASSYRVDGYTF.

This clone was counted a single time. The rearrangement joins TRBV19 to TRBJ2-5, with TRBD2 matching 7 bases. The CDR3 length is 14 residues. The trim removed 3 bases at V and 1 base at J, leaving 2 bases unmatched. Germline V gives CDR1 LNHDA, CDR2 SQIVND (reference sequence). This CDR3 is CASSIGTTQETQYF. The DNA for the CDR3 is TGTGCCAGTAGTATCGGGACTACCCAAGAGACCCAGTACTTC.

In DNA, the CDR3 is TGTGCCAGCAGTTTAGTGCGTGAGCAGTTCTTC. Its protein is CASSLVREQFF. This chain connects TRBV28 to TRBJ2-1; the D is unclear. There are 11 residues in the CDR3. V was cut by 2 bases and J by 9 bases, with 5 bases left in between. CDR1 and CDR2 from the germline V gene are MDHEN and SYDVKM. Drawing the rest from reference TRBV28 and TRBJ2-1, the complete variable domain is DVKVTQSSRYLVKRTGEKVFLECVQDMDHENMFWYRQDPGLGLRLIYFSYDVKMKEKGDIPEGYSVSREKKERFSLILESASTNQTSMYLCASSLVREQFFGPGTRLTVL.